Presented here are 2 T cell receptor beta chains from one specimen sequenced in a study of blood T cell repertoires in COVID-19. Sequencing was performed with immunoSEQ multiplex PCR; in TCRdb, only in-frame clones are kept and a portion is missing. The table shows approximately 240,000 clones, with approximately 85% occurring only once. Specimen: peripheral blood. All receptors derive from a man in his forties or fifties with acute or convalescent COVID-19.

The chain has TRBV6-1 and TRBJ1-2; tentatively, D is TRBD1 (5 bases). V lost 0 bases to trimming and J lost 6 bases, with 8 bases between them. The CDR3 totals 13 residues. Germline V gene sequence: CDR1 MNHNS, CDR2 SASEGT. As DNA, the CDR3 is TGTGCCAGCAGTGAAGCGGGAGGGGATGGCTACACCTTC. Translated: CASSEAGGDGYTF.

This clone was seen more than once but under ten times. This chain links TRBV19 with TRBJ1-2, with TRBD1 as a possible D gene (5 bases). The CDR3 extends over 12 amino acids. Germline V gene lookup returns CDR1 LNHDA and CDR2 SQIVND (reference sequence). Trimming pared 4 bases from V and 11 bases from J, leaving 14 bases between. CDR3 DNA: TGTGCCAGTAGTACCCGGGGACTAGGGTACACCTTC. Translating gives CASSTRGLGYTF.